This paragraph reports one T cell receptor beta chain. What it binds is not known. TCR beta cDNA libraries had unique molecular identifiers. Using its own MiXCR run on the PCR reads, TCRdb lists one record per CDR3 protein. This sample has approximately 730,000 distinct CDR3 sequences, with approximately 30% found just once. Germline-derived CDR1 and CDR2 are SGHTA and FQGNSA. This CDR3 has 15 amino acids. The V end was cut by 1 base, the J end by 1 base, with 10 bases between. These data come from a study of post-analysis software for immune sequencing data. Notes on the study in general: Included in a set of four or five TRBV segments more frequent in patients than controls were TRBV5-6, TRBV5-1 and TRBV20-1.

Sample: blood. The chain combines TRBV7-2 with TRBJ1-2; D is possibly TRBD1 (5 bases). The source of this sequence is a girl aged 10 to 17 with multiple sclerosis. CDR3 nucleotides: TGTGCCAGCAGCTTAGTGGGGGGGGATAACTATGGCTACACCTTC. It is translated as CASSLVGGDNYGYTF.